This T cell receptor (beta chain) comes out of a study of blood T cell dynamics during melanoma immunotherapy. Study-level information: Standard first-line treatment here was pembrolizumab or nivolumab plus ipilimumab in metastatic melanoma.

As regards this clone: Its antigen is currently unknown.

The time point was: week 3, after first cycle of checkpoint inhibitor. For sorted CD8+ subsets, all extracted DNA was loaded. Method: immunoSEQ multiplex PCR; TCRdb's copy keeps in-frame clones and lacks some. The sample includes around 850 clones, roughly 65% of them seen just once. Overall study results and limits: Clones driving repertoire changes may be melanoma-specific or general immune activation.

CDR1 and CDR2 from the germline V gene are SGHTA and FQGTGA. V lost 5 bases, J lost 9 bases, and 13 bases stayed unmatched. CDR3 length: 15 residues. The chain employs TRBV7-3 and TRBJ2-4; 7 bases match TRBD1. The sample consisted of central memory CD8+ T cells from blood, taken from a patient treated with checkpoint blockade. The TCR sequence derives from a human donor with melanoma. CDR3 in amino acids: CASSPQTGLASIQYF. CDR3 DNA sequence: TGTGCCAGCAGCCCGCAGACAGGGCTGGCAAGCATTCAGTACTTC.